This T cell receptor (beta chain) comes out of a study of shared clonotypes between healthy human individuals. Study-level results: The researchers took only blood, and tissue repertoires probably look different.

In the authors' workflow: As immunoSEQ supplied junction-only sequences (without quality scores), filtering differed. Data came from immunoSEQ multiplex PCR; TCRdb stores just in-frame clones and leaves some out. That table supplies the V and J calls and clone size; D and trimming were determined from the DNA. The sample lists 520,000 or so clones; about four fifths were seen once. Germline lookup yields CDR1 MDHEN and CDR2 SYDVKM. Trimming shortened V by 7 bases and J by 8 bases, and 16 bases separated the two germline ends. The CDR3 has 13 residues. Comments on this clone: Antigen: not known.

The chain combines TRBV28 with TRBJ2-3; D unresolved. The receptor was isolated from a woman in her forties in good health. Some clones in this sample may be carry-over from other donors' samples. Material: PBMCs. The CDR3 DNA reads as TGTGCCAGCACCTTACCAACGTCGGGTACGCAGTATTTT. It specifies CASTLPTSGTQYF.